These T cell receptor beta chains were read from a single sample in a study of memory CD4+ T cells and cytomegalovirus serostatus. Sequenced by immunoSEQ multiplex PCR; TCRdb stores in-frame clones only, minus some. Seen here are around 50,000 clones, around four fifths observed once, and the top ten hold 0.67%. The specimen was memory CD4+ T cells from blood. The source of these receptors is an adult in good health and CMV-seronegative. Both conserved end residues are part of each CDR3. The D gene is left open where the match is weak. Size is omitted from some rows. Given values are once, few, many or a class for expanded clones.

d_call: -
v_call: TRBV7-9
clone_size: few
j_call: TRBJ2-7
cdr3_aa: CASSDPGVREQYF
cdr3_nt: TGTGCCAGCAGCGATCCAGGGGTTCGAGAGCAGTACTTC

d_call: -
v_call: TRBV4-2
clone_size: few
j_call: TRBJ1-5
cdr3_aa: CASSPTGNQPQHF
cdr3_nt: TGTGCCAGCAGTCCGACTGGGAATCAGCCCCAGCATTTT

d_call: TRBD2
v_call: TRBV27
clone_size: -
j_call: TRBJ2-7
cdr3_aa: CASSLGGWTLDYEQYF
cdr3_nt: TGTGCCAGCAGTTTGGGGGGGTGGACTCTCGACTACGAGCAGTACTTC

d_call: -
v_call: TRBV11-3
clone_size: -
j_call: TRBJ2-2
cdr3_aa: CASSLHTGELFF
cdr3_nt: TGTGCCAGCAGCCTACACACCGGGGAGCTGTTTTTT

d_call: -
v_call: TRBV10-3
clone_size: -
j_call: TRBJ2-1
cdr3_aa: CAISVSNTVYNEQFF
cdr3_nt: TGTGCCATCAGTGTTTCCAATACCGTCTACAATGAGCAGTTCTTC

d_call: -
v_call: TRBV29-1
clone_size: -
j_call: TRBJ2-7
cdr3_aa: CSVTRAGHREQYF
cdr3_nt: TGCAGCGTGACGCGTGCGGGGCATCGTGAGCAGTACTTC

d_call: -
v_call: TRBV10-3
clone_size: -
j_call: TRBJ2-2
cdr3_aa: CAFGAGTNTGELFF
cdr3_nt: TGTGCCTTCGGAGCGGGTACGAACACCGGGGAGCTGTTTTTT

d_call: TRBD1
v_call: TRBV7-9
clone_size: -
j_call: TRBJ1-1
cdr3_aa: CASSLGTGTPEAFF
cdr3_nt: TGTGCCAGCAGCTTAGGGACAGGGACCCCTGAAGCTTTCTTT

d_call: -
v_call: TRBV19
clone_size: few
j_call: TRBJ2-7
cdr3_aa: CASREGPTLYEQYF
cdr3_nt: TGTGCCAGTAGAGAGGGACCGACCCTCTACGAGCAGTACTTC

d_call: -
v_call: TRBV11-2
clone_size: -
j_call: TRBJ1-5
cdr3_aa: CASSLNSLNQPQHF
cdr3_nt: TGTGCCAGCAGCTTAAACAGTCTCAATCAGCCCCAGCATTTT

d_call: -
v_call: TRBV6-1
clone_size: -
j_call: TRBJ1-2
cdr3_aa: CASSEWGGYGYTF
cdr3_nt: TGTGCCAGCAGTGAGTGGGGCGGCTATGGCTACACCTTC

d_call: TRBD2
v_call: TRBV5-1
clone_size: -
j_call: TRBJ2-1
cdr3_aa: CASSTSGSSYNEQFF
cdr3_nt: TGCGCCAGCAGCACTAGCGGGAGCTCCTACAATGAGCAGTTCTTC

d_call: TRBD1
v_call: TRBV29-1
clone_size: -
j_call: TRBJ2-7
cdr3_aa: CSVFRQGSYEQYF
cdr3_nt: TGCAGCGTCTTCAGACAGGGTTCCTACGAGCAGTACTTC

d_call: -
v_call: TRBV7-3
clone_size: -
j_call: TRBJ2-1
cdr3_aa: CASSPTRTNEQFF
cdr3_nt: TGTGCCAGCAGCCCCACTAGGACCAATGAGCAGTTCTTC